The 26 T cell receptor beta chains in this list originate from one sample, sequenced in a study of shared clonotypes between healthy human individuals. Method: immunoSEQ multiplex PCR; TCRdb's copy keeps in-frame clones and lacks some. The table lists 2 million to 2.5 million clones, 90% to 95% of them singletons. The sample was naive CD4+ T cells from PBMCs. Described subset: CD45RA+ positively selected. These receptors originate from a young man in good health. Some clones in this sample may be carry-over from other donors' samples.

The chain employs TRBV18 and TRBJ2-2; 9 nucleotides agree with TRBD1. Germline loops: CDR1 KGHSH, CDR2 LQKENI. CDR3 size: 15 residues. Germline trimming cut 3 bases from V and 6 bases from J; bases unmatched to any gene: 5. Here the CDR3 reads CASSPGTGIAGELFF. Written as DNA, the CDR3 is TGTGCCAGCTCACCCGGGACAGGGATCGCCGGGGAGCTGTTTTTT.

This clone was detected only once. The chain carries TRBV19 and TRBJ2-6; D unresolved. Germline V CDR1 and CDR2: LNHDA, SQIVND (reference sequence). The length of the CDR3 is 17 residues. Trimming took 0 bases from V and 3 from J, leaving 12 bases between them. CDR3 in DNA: TGTGCCAGTAGTATAGAAGGGTTCGGAGTTGGGGCCAACGTCCTGACTTTC. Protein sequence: CASSIEGFGVGANVLTF.

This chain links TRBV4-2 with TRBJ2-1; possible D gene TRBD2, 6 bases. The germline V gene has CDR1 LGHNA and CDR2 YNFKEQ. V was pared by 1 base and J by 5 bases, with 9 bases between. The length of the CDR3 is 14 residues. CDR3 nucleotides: TGTGCCAGCAGCCAAGTCCGGGGGAACAATGAGCAGTTCTTC. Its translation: CASSQVRGNNEQFF.

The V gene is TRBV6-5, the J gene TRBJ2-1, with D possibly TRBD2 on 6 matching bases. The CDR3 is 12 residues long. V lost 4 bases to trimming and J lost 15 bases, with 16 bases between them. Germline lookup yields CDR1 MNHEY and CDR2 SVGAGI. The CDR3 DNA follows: TGTGCCAGCAGTTCCCGGGGGAGGCAGCCGTTCTTC. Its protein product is CASSSRGRQPFF.

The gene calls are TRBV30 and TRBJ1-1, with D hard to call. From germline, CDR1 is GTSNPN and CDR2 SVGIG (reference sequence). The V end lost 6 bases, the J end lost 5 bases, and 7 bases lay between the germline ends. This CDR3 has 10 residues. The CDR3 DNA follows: TGTGCCTGTCGAAGGACTGAAGCTTTCTTT. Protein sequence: CACRRTEAFF. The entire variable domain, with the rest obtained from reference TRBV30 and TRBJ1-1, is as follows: SQTIHQWPATLVQPVGSPLSLECTVEGTSNPNLYWYRQAAGRGLQLLFYSVGIGQISSEVPQNLSASRPQDRQFILSSKKLLLSDSGFYLCACRRTEAFFGQGTRLTVV.

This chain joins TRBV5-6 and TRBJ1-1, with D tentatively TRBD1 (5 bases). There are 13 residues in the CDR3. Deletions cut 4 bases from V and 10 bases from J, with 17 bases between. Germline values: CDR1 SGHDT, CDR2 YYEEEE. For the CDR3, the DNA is TGTGCCAGCAGCCCGCAGCGGGGCGGAGGAGCTTTCTTT. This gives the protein CASSPQRGGGAFF.

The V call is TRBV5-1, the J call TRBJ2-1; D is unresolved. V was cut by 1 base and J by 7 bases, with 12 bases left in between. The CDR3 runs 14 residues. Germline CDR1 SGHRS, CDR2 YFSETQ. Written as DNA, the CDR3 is TGCGCCAGCAGCTTGCTCCCGGCGCAGAATGAGCAGTTCTTC. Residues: CASSLLPAQNEQFF.

The CDR3 DNA sequence: TGTGCCAGCTCCGAGGGACCCCTAGGGGAGACCCAGTACTTC. This translates into CASSEGPLGETQYF. The rearrangement links TRBV5-4 to TRBJ2-5, with D perhaps TRBD1 or TRBD2 (5 bases each). CDR3 length equals 14 residues. Germline V gene data show CDR1 as SGHNT and CDR2 as YYREEE (reference sequence). Deletions cut 7 bases from V and 5 bases from J, with 18 bases between.

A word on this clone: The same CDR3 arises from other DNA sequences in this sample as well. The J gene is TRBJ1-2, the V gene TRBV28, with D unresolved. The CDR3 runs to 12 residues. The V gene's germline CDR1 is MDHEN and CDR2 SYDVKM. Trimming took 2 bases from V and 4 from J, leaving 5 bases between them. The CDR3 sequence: CASSLRTYGYTF. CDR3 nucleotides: TGTGCCAGCAGTTTAAGGACCTATGGCTACACCTTC.

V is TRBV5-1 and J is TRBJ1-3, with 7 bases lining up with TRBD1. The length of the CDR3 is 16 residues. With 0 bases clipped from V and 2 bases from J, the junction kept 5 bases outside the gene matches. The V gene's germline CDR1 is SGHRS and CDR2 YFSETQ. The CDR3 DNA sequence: TGCGCCAGCAGCTTGGGACAGGGCAAACCTGGAAACACCATATATTTT. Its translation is CASSLGQGKPGNTIYF.

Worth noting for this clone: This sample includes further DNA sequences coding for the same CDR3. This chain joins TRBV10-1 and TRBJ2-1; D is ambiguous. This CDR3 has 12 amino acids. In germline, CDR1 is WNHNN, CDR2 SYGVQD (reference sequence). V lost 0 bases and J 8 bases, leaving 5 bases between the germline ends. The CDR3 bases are TGCGCCAGCAGTGAGTCGGGCGATGAGCAGTTCTTC. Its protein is CASSESGDEQFF.

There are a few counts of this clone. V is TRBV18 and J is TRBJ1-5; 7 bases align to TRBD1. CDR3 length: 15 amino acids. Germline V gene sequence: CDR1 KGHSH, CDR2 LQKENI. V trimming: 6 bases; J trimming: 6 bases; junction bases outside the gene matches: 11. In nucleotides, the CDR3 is TGTGCCAGCTCCCTAATACCGGGACAGTCTCAGCCCCAGCATTTT. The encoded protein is CASSLIPGQSQPQHF.

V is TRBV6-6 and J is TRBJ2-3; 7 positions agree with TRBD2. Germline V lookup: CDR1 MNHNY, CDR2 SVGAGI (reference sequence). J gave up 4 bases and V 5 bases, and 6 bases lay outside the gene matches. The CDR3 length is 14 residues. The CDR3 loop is CASSDGTTADTQYF. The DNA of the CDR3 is TGTGCCAGCAGTGACGGGACTACCGCAGATACGCAGTATTTT.

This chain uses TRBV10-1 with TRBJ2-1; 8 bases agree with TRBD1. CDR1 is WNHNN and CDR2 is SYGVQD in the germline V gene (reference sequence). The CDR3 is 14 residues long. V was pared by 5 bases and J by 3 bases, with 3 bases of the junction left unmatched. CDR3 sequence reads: CASSPDRDYNEQFF. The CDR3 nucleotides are TGCGCCAGCAGTCCGGACAGGGACTACAATGAGCAGTTCTTC.

The CDR3 protein is CASSQRGNIQYF. CDR3 nucleotides: TGTGCCAGCAGCCAACGTGGGAACATTCAGTACTTC. This chain connects TRBV4-2 to TRBJ2-4, with D hard to call. Trimming left V 2 bases short and J 7 bases short, with 6 bases between. CDR3 size: 12 residues. The V gene's germline CDR1 is LGHNA and CDR2 YNFKEQ.

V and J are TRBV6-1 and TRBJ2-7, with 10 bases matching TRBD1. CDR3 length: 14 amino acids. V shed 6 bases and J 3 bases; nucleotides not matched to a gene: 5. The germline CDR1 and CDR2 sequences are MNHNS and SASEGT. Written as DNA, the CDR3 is TGTGCCAGCAGAAGGACAGGGGGTGTCTACGAGCAGTACTTC. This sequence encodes CASRRTGGVYEQYF.

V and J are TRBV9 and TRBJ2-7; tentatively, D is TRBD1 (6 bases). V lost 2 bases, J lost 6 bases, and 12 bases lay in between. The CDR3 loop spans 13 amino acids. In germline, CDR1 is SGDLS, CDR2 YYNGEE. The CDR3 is CASSVSRDTEQYF. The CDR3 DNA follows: TGTGCCAGCAGCGTCAGCCGGGACACCGAGCAGTACTTC. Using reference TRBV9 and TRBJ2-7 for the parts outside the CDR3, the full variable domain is DSGVTQTPKHLITATGQRVTLRCSPRSGDLSVYWYQQSLDQGLQFLIQYYNGEERAKGNILERFSAQQFPDLHSELNLSSLELGDSALYFCASSVSRDTEQYFGPGTRLTVT.

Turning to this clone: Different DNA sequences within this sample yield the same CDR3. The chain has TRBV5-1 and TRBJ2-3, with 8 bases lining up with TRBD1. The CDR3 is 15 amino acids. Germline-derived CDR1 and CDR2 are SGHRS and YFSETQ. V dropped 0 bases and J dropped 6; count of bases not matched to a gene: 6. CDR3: CASSLEGQGADTQYF. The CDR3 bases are TGCGCCAGCAGCTTGGAGGGCCAGGGGGCGGATACGCAGTATTTT. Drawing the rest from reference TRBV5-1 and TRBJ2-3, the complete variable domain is KAGVTQTPRYLIKTRGQQVTLSCSPISGHRSVSWYQQTPGQGLQFLFEYFSETQRNKGNFPGRFSGRQFSNSRSEMNVSTLELGDSALYLCASSLEGQGADTQYFGPGTRLTVL.

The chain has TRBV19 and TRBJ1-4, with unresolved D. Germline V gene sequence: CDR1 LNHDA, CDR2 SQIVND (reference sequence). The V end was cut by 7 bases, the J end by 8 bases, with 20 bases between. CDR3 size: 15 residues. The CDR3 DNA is TGTGCCAGTAAGCCTACTCCGGGGTTAGGAGAAAAACTGTTTTTT. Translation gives CASKPTPGLGEKLFF.

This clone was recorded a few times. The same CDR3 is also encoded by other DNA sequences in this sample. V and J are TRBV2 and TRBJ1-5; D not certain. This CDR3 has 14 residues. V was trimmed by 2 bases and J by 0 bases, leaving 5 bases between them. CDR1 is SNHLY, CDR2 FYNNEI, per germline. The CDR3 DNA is TGTGCCAGCAGTGAACAGAGTAGCAATCAGCCCCAGCATTTT. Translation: CASSEQSSNQPQHF.

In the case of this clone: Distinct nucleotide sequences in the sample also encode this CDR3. The CDR3 here is CASSLSGGASTDTQYF. The CDR3 DNA reads TGCGCCAGCAGCTTGTCGGGCGGGGCGAGCACAGATACGCAGTATTTT. This chain uses TRBV5-1 with TRBJ2-3; TRBD2 might be the D (6 bases). The CDR3 is made up of 16 amino acids. V was cut by 1 base and J by 0 bases, with 12 bases left in between. From germline, CDR1 is SGHRS and CDR2 YFSETQ.

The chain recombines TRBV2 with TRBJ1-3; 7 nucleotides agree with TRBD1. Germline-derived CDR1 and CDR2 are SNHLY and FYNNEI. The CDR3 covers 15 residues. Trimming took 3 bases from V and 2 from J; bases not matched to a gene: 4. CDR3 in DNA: TGTGCCAGCAGTGAGACTACAGGGGCTGGAAACACCATATATTTT. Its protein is CASSETTGAGNTIYF.

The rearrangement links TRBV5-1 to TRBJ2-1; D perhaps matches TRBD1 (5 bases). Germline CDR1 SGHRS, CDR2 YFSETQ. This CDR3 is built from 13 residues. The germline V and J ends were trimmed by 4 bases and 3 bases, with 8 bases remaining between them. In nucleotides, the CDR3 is TGCGCCAGCAGCGTCCAGGGCTACAATGAGCAGTTCTTC. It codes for CASSVQGYNEQFF.

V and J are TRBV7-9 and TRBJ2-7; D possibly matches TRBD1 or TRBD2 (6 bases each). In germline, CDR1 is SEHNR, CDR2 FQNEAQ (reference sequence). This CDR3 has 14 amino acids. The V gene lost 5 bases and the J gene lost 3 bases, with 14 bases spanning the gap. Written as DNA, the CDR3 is TGTGCCAGCAGCGCCTCGGGGGCGGGCTACGAGCAGTACTTC. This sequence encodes CASSASGAGYEQYF.

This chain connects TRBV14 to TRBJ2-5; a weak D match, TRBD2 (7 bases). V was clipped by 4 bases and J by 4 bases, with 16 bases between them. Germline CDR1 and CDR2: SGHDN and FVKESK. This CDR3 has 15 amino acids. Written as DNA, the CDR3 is TGTGCCAGCAGCCCTACTCAGGGAGGGGGAGAGACCCAGTACTTC. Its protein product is CASSPTQGGGETQYF. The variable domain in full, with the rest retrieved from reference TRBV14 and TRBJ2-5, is EAGVTQFPSHSVIEKGQTVTLRCDPISGHDNLYWYRRVMGKEIKFLLHFVKESKQDESGMPNNRFLAERTGGTYSTLKVQPAELEDSGVYFCASSPTQGGGETQYFGPGTRLLVL.

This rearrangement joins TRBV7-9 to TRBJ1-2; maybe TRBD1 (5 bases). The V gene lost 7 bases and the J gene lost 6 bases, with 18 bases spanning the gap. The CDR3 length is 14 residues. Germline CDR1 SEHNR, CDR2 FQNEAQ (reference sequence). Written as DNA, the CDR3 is TGTGCCAGCAACCCGCCGACAGACCAACATGGCTACACCTTC. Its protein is CASNPPTDQHGYTF. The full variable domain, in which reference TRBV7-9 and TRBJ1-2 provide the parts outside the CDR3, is DTGVSQNPRHKITKRGQNVTFRCDPISEHNRLYWYRQTLGQGPEFLTYFQNEAQLEKSRLLSDRFSAERPKGSFSTLEIQRTEQGDSAMYLCASNPPTDQHGYTFGSGTRLTVV.